This TCR beta chain is from a study of tumor-infiltrating lymphocytes in oesophageal squamous cell carcinoma. TCRdb fed the PCR reads into MiXCR, producing one record per CDR3 protein. The data contain some 15,000 distinct CDR3 sequences, 45% to 55% of them singletons. The CDR3 loop spans 14 amino acids. Germline CDR1 SGHDT, CDR2 YYEEEE. The receptor comes from a male donor with esophageal squamous cell carcinoma. Sequenced input: blood. The V and J genes are TRBV5-6 and TRBJ2-1, with 7 bases matching TRBD1. The assigned J gene may be wrong: the sequence end matches TRBJ2-7 better. CDR3 loop: CASSLVGDSYEQYF. The DNA of the CDR3 is TGTGCCAGCAGCTTGGTGGGGGACAGCTACGAGCAGTACTTC.